This T cell receptor (beta chain) was identified during a study of T cells after yellow fever vaccination. CDR1 is SGHTA and CDR2 is FQGNSA in the germline V gene. This CDR3 spans 14 amino acids. V was pared by 5 bases and J by 6 bases, with 13 bases between. This clonotype was seen repeatedly, ten times or more. One entry per CDR3 protein, called by TCRdb with MiXCR from the 5' RACE reads. Among 400,000 to 650,000 distinct CDR3 sequences, 21% were seen once, and the ten largest hold less than 20%. The sequences come from PBMCs, collected 21 days after the first yellow fever vaccination. The chain links TRBV7-2 to TRBJ2-2, with D perhaps matching TRBD2 (5 bases). The sequence was collected from a man between 18 and 29 years old who received the YFV17D yellow fever vaccine. CDR3 sequence: CASSEGVGAGELFF. In DNA form, the CDR3 reads TGTGCCAGCAGCGAGGGCGTCGGAGCCGGGGAGCTGTTTTTT.